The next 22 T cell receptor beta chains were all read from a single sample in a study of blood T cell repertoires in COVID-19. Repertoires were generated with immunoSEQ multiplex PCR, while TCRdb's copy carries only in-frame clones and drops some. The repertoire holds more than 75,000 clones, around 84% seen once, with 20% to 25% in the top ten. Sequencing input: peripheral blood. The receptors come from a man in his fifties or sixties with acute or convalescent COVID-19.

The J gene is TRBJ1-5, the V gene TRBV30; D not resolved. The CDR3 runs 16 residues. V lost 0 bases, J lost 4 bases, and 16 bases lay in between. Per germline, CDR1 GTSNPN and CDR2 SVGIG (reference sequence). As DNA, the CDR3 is TGTGCCTGGAGTGTACGAGGAACGGGGATAAATCAGCCCCAGCATTTT. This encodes CAWSVRGTGINQPQHF.

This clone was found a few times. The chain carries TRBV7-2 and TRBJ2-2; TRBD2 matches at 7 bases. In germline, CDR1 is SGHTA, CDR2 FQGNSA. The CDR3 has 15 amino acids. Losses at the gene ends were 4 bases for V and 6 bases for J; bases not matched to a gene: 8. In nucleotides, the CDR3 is TGTGCCAGCAGCTCAGCGGGACTGGTGGCCGGGGAGCTGTTTTTT. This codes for CASSSAGLVAGELFF.

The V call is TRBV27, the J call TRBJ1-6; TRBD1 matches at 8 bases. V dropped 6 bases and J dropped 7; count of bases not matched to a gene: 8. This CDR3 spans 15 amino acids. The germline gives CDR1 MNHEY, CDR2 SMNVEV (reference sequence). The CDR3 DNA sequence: TGTGCCAGCAGCCCTTCTAGACAGGGGAATTCACCCCTCCACTTT. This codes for CASSPSRQGNSPLHF.

CDR3 in DNA: TGTGCCAGCAGCTTAGTGGGGGGTAGCAATCAGCCCCAGCATTTT. It translates to CASSLVGGSNQPQHF. The J gene is TRBJ1-5, the V gene TRBV7-2; tentatively, D is TRBD1 (5 bases). The V gene's germline CDR1 is SGHTA and CDR2 FQGNSA. Trimming stripped 1 base from V and 0 bases from J, with 7 bases between. There are 15 residues in the CDR3.

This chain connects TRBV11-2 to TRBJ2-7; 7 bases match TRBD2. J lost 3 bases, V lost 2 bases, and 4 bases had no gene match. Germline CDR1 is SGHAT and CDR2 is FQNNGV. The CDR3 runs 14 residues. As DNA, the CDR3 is TGTGCCAGCAGCTTACAGCGGGGACTCTACGAGCAGTACTTC. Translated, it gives CASSLQRGLYEQYF.

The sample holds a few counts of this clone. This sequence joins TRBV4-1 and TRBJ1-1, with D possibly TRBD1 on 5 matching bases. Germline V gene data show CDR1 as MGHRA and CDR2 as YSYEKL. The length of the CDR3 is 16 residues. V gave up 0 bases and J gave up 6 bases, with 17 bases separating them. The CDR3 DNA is TGCGCCAGCAGCCAAGAGCTACGGGGGGTTAGTGCTGAAGCTTTCTTT. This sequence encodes CASSQELRGVSAEAFF.

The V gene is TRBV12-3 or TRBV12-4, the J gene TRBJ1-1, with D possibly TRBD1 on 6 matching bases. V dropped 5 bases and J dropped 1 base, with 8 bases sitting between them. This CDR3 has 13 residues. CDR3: CASSRTANTEAFF. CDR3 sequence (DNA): TGTGCCAGCAGTCGGACAGCGAACACTGAAGCTTTCTTT.

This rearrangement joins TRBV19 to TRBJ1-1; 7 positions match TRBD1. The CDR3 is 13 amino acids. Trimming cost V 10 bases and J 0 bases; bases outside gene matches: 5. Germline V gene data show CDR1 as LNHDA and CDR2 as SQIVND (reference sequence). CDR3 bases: TGTGCCACCTCGGGACAGTTGAACACTGAAGCTTTCTTT. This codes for CATSGQLNTEAFF.

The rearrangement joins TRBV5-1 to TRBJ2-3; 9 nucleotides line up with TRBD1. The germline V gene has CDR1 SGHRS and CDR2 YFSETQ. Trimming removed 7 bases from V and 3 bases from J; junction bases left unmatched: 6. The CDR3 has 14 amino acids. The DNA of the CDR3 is TGCGCCAGCGCCCGGACAGGGGAGACAGATACGCAGTATTTT. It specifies CASARTGETDTQYF.

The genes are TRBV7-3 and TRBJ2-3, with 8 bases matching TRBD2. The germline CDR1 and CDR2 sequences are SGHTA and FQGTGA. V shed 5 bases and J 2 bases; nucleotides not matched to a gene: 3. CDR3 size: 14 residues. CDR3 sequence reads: CASSLGLATDTQYF. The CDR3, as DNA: TGTGCCAGCAGCCTCGGACTAGCCACAGATACGCAGTATTTT.

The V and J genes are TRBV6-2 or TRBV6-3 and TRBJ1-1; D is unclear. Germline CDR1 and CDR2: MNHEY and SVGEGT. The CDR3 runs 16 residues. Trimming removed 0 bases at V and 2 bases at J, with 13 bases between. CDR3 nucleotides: TGTGCCAGCAGTTACTCTTATGGTGGAGCTAACACTGAAGCTTTCTTT. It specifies CASSYSYGGANTEAFF.

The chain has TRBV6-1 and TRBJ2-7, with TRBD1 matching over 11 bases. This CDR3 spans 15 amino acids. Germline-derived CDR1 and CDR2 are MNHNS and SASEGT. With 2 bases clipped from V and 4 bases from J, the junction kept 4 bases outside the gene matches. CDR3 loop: CASSEQDRGPYEQYF. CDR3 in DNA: TGTGCCAGCAGTGAACAGGACAGGGGGCCGTACGAGCAGTACTTC.

The DNA of the CDR3 is TGTGCCAGCAGCTCTAACAGGGGGCCAGTAATATGGAACACCATATATTTT. This gives the protein CASSSNRGPVIWNTIYF. The chain combines TRBV7-2 with TRBJ1-3; 9 positions match TRBD1. Trimming took 4 bases from V and 7 from J; bases not matched to a gene: 14. This CDR3 is built from 17 residues. CDR1 and CDR2 from the germline V gene are SGHTA and FQGNSA.

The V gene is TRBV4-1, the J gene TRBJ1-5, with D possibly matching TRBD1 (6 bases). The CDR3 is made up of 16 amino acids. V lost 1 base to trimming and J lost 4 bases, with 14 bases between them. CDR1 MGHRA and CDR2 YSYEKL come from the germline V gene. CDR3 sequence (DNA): TGCGCCAGCAGCCAAGTTAGGGGGAATTCTAATCAGCCCCAGCATTTT. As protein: CASSQVRGNSNQPQHF.

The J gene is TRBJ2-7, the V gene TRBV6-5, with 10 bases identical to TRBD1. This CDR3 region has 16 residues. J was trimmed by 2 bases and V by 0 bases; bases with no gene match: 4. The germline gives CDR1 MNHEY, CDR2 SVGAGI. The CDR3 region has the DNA TGTGCCAGCAGTTACTCGCGGACAGGGGGAACCTACGAGCAGTACTTC. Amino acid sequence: CASSYSRTGGTYEQYF.

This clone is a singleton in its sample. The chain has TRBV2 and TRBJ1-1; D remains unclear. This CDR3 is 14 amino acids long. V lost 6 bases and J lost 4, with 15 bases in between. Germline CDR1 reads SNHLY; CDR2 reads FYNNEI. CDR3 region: CASSPIQASTEAFF. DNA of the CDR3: TGTGCCAGCAGCCCGATTCAGGCCTCCACTGAAGCTTTCTTT. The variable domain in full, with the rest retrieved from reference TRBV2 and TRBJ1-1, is EPEVTQTPSHQVTQMGQEVILRCVPISNHLYFYWYRQILGQKVEFLVSFYNNEISEKSEIFDDQFSVERPDGSNFTLKIRSTKLEDSAMYFCASSPIQASTEAFFGQGTRLTVV.

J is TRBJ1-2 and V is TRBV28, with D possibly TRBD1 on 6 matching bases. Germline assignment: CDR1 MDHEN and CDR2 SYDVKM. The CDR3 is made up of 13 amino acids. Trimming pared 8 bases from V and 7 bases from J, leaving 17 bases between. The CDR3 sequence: CASQTGGHGGYTF. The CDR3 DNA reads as TGTGCCAGCCAGACAGGCGGGCACGGTGGCTACACCTTC.

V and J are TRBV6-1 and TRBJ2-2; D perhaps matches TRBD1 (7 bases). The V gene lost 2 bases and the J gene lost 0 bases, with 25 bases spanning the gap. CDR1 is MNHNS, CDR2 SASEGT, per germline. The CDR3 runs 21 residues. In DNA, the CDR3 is TGTGCCAGCAGTGAAATTCCTTTGGGCAACAGGGGAGGATCGAACACCGGGGAGCTGTTTTTT. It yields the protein CASSEIPLGNRGGSNTGELFF.

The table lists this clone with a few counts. In DNA, the CDR3 is TGTGCCAGCACCAGGACTAGCGGGGGGGTGACAGATACGCAGTATTTT. This translates into CASTRTSGGVTDTQYF. J is TRBJ2-3 and V is TRBV27, with 15 positions matching TRBD2. V trimming: 7 bases; J trimming: 3 bases; junction bases outside the gene matches: 5. Germline V lookup: CDR1 MNHEY, CDR2 SMNVEV (reference sequence). The CDR3 runs to 16 residues.

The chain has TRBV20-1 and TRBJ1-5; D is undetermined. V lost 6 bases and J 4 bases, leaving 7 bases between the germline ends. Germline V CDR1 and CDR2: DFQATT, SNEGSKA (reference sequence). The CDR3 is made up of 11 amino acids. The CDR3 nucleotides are TGCAGTGCGGCCTCAAATCAGCCCCAGCATTTT. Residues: CSAASNQPQHF.

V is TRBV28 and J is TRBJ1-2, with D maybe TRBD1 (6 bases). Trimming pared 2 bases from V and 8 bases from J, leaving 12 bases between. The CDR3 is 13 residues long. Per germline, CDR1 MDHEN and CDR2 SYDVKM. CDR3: CASSLQQGRGYTF. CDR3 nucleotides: TGTGCCAGCAGTTTACAACAGGGCCGGGGCTACACCTTC.

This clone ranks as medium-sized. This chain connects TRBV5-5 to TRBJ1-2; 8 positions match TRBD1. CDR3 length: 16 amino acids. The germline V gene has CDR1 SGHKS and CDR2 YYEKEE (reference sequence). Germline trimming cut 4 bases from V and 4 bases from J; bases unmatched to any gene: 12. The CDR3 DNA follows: TGTGCCAGCAGCGGGCACGAGAGGACAGGGCCCTATGGCTACACCTTC. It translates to CASSGHERTGPYGYTF.